The 18 T cell receptor beta chains reported below all come from one sample, sequenced in a study of blood T cell repertoires in COVID-19. Sequenced by immunoSEQ multiplex PCR; TCRdb stores in-frame clones only, minus some. The table has around 120,000 clones, about 83% seen once. The sequenced sample was peripheral blood. These receptors originate from a middle-aged man with active or convalescent COVID-19.

The rearrangement joins TRBV11-2 to TRBJ2-7, with a tentative D call TRBD1 (5 bases). Germline V lookup: CDR1 SGHAT, CDR2 FQNNGV. The CDR3 length is 12 residues. The ends were cut back, 5 bases at V and 0 bases at J, with 5 bases in the middle. The CDR3 sequence is CASSDSSYEQYF. CDR3 bases: TGTGCCAGCAGCGACAGCTCCTACGAGCAGTACTTC.

J is TRBJ2-2 and V is TRBV5-4; D might be TRBD2 (6 bases). V dropped 4 bases and J dropped 6 bases, with 16 bases sitting between them. The V gene's germline CDR1 is SGHNT and CDR2 YYREEE (reference sequence). There are 15 residues in the CDR3. For the CDR3, the DNA is TGTGCCAGCAGCCCCGGGAGTCCCATCGCCGGGGAGCTGTTTTTT. Translated: CASSPGSPIAGELFF.

This clone was seen just once. The chain has TRBV6-5 and TRBJ2-7; TRBD2 aligns across 10 bases. This CDR3 is built from 15 residues. J gave up 0 bases and V 4 bases, and 3 bases lay outside the gene matches. CDR1 is MNHEY and CDR2 is SVGAGI in the germline V gene. This CDR3 is CASSSLAGDSYEQYF. In DNA form, the CDR3 reads TGTGCCAGCAGTTCTCTAGCGGGGGACTCCTACGAGCAGTACTTC.

V is TRBV29-1 and J is TRBJ2-7, with D perhaps matching TRBD1 (6 bases). CDR1 is SQVTM and CDR2 is ANQGSEA in the germline V gene. This CDR3 contains 13 residues. Trimming cost V 6 bases and J 2 bases, with 14 bases left between them. The CDR3 spells CSVVTDSTYEQYF. The DNA of the CDR3 is TGCAGCGTAGTTACGGACAGCACCTACGAGCAGTACTTC.

The chain is built from TRBV5-4 and TRBJ2-1; 9 positions agree with TRBD1. The V gene end was trimmed by 8 bases and the J gene end by 0 bases; junction bases not matched to a gene: 9. The CDR3 consists of 16 residues. CDR1 is SGHNT, CDR2 YYREEE, per germline (reference sequence). In DNA, the CDR3 is TGTGCCAGTACCGGGACAGGGAGAAGCTCCTACAATGAGCAGTTCTTC. Translation gives CASTGTGRSSYNEQFF.

A few counts support this clone. The chain couples TRBV19 to TRBJ1-4; D uncertain. Germline CDR1 LNHDA, CDR2 SQIVND (reference sequence). This CDR3 spans 14 amino acids. Between the trimmed V and J ends, which lost 3 bases and 3 bases, there was a span of 8 bases. The CDR3 nucleotides read TGTGCCAGTAGTATTTCGTCTTCTAATGAAAAACTGTTTTTT. Translating gives CASSISSSNEKLFF.

The chain is built from TRBV18 and TRBJ1-1; D call uncertain. This CDR3 comprises 13 residues. CDR1 and CDR2 (germline): KGHSH, LQKENI. Trimming took off 3 bases at V and 0 bases at J, with 5 bases between the two ends. This CDR3 reads CASSPFLNTEAFF. Here the CDR3 DNA reads TGTGCCAGCTCACCCTTTCTGAACACTGAAGCTTTCTTT.

The rearrangement links TRBV3-1 (or the pseudogene TRBV3-2) to TRBJ1-1; no clear D. The CDR3 consists of 13 residues. Germline lookup yields CDR1 LGHDT and CDR2 YNNKEL (reference sequence). V was pared by 4 bases and J by 1 base, with 7 bases between. The CDR3 DNA reads TGTGCCAGCAGCCTGACAACGAACACTGAAGCTTTCTTT. Its protein product is CASSLTTNTEAFF.

The rearrangement joins TRBV2 to TRBJ1-1, with D possibly TRBD1 on 5 matching bases. CDR3 size: 14 residues. The ends were cut back, 6 bases at V and 7 bases at J, with 18 bases in the middle. CDR1 and CDR2 from the germline V gene are SNHLY and FYNNEI. CDR3 in DNA: TGTGCCAGCAGCTTGCTCCAGGGAAAGGGTGAAGCTTTCTTT. Amino acid sequence: CASSLLQGKGEAFF.

The gene calls are TRBV6-1 and TRBJ1-5, with D perhaps matching TRBD1 (5 bases). The CDR3 loop spans 15 amino acids. CDR1 MNHNS and CDR2 SASEGT come from the germline V gene. V was pared by 0 bases and J by 8 bases, with 14 bases between. The CDR3 coding sequence is TGTGCCAGCAGTGAAGCCGTGGAACGGGGGAAGCCCCAGCATTTT. Its translation: CASSEAVERGKPQHF.

The chain carries TRBV5-6 and TRBJ1-6; D may be TRBD1 (6 bases). The CDR3 has 13 amino acids. The V end was cut by 0 bases, the J end by 8 bases, with 6 bases between. From germline, CDR1 is SGHDT and CDR2 YYEEEE. Here the CDR3 reads CASSLEGDSPLHF. DNA of the CDR3: TGTGCCAGCAGCTTGGAGGGGGATTCACCCCTCCACTTT.

This clone was picked up a small number of times. The chain uses TRBV11-1 and TRBJ1-6, with 7 bases matching TRBD1. The CDR3 has 13 residues. V shed 7 bases and J 9 bases; nucleotides not matched to a gene: 6. CDR1 and CDR2 from the germline V gene are SGHAT and FQDESV (reference sequence). The CDR3, as DNA: TGTGCCAGCAAGACAGGGAAGGGTTCACCCCTCCACTTT. It translates to CASKTGKGSPLHF.

The chain combines TRBV11-3 with TRBJ2-1, with 10 bases lining up with TRBD1. V lost 4 bases, J lost 13 bases, and 7 bases stayed unmatched. CDR3 length: 13 residues. Germline lookup yields CDR1 SGHNT and CDR2 YENEEA. CDR3 DNA: TGTGCCAGCAGCTCAGGACAGGGGGTATCCCAGTTCTTC. This encodes CASSSGQGVSQFF.

This sequence joins TRBV6-5 and TRBJ2-4; TRBD2 matches at 8 bases. V shed 6 bases and J 1 base; nucleotides not matched to a gene: 5. The CDR3 is 15 residues long. Germline CDR1 reads MNHEY; CDR2 reads SVGAGI. The CDR3 DNA reads as TGTGCCAGCAGCGCCGGGGGGGTTGCCAAAAACATTCAGTACTTC. Translated: CASSAGGVAKNIQYF.

For the CDR3, the DNA is TGTGCCAGCAGCCACTCCGGGACAGCCTATGGCTACACCTTC. Amino acids: CASSHSGTAYGYTF. The chain employs TRBV14 and TRBJ1-2, with 7 positions matching TRBD1. From germline, CDR1 is SGHDN and CDR2 FVKESK. The CDR3 length is 14 residues. V shed 3 bases, J shed 4 bases, and the junction held 5 bases outside the gene matches. The full variable domain, its missing parts supplied by reference TRBV14 and TRBJ1-2, is EAGVTQFPSHSVIEKGQTVTLRCDPISGHDNLYWYRRVMGKEIKFLLHFVKESKQDESGMPNNRFLAERTGGTYSTLKVQPAELEDSGVYFCASSHSGTAYGYTFGSGTRLTVV.

This clone was seen only a few times. The gene calls are TRBV7-8 and TRBJ1-3, with D perhaps matching TRBD1 (6 bases). The CDR3 totals 16 residues. The germline CDR1 and CDR2 sequences are SGHVS and FQNEAQ. Trimming left V 0 bases short and J 7 bases short, with 16 bases between. The CDR3 protein is CASSLASTGSGNTIYF. The DNA of the CDR3 is TGTGCCAGCAGCTTAGCGAGTACAGGGAGCGGCAACACCATATATTTT.

This clone was picked up one time. As DNA, the CDR3 is TGTGCCAGCACCCAGGGGACAGGGGATCACTATGGCTACACCTTC. Translated, it gives CASTQGTGDHYGYTF. V is TRBV5-5 and J is TRBJ1-2, with 10 bases matching TRBD1. Germline-derived CDR1 and CDR2 are SGHKS and YYEKEE (reference sequence). Trimming took 6 bases from V and 3 from J; bases not matched to a gene: 8. The CDR3 extends over 15 amino acids.

The chain employs TRBV19 and TRBJ1-4; 7 nucleotides align to TRBD1. The V and J ends lost 5 bases and 3 bases, in that order; junction bases with no gene match: 3. CDR3 size: 14 residues. Germline CDR1 reads LNHDA; CDR2 reads SQIVND (reference sequence). The DNA for the CDR3 is TGTGCCAGTAGTCGGGGACAGTCTAATGAAAAACTGTTTTTT. Translated: CASSRGQSNEKLFF.